Listed below are T cell receptor beta chains from one sample, sequenced in a study of beta chain features in type 1 diabetes. Sequencing was performed with immunoSEQ multiplex PCR; in TCRdb, only in-frame clones are kept and a portion is missing. This table has fewer than 150,000 clones, less than 9% appearing once. The specimen sequenced was central memory CD4+ T cells from blood. All receptors come from a woman in her 30s in good health. Both conserved end residues are part of each CDR3. A D gene is named only where the DNA matches it firmly. Clone size, where shown, is once, few, many, or a class for clones that have expanded.

clone_size	v_call	j_call	d_call	cdr3_aa	cdr3_nt
few	TRBV16	TRBJ2-5	NA	CASSPSSETQYF	TGTGCCAGCAGCCCTTCCTCGGAGACCCAGTACTTC
few	TRBV5-1	TRBJ2-2	NA	CATRDTDTGELFF	TGCGCCACCAGGGACACAGACACCGGGGAGCTGTTTTTT
many	TRBV9	TRBJ1-1	NA	CASSGGRNTEAFF	TGTGCCAGCAGCGGAGGAAGGAACACTGAAGCTTTCTTT
few	TRBV6-1	TRBJ2-7	TRBD1	CASRAGTGGRYEQYF	TGTGCCAGCAGGGCCGGGACAGGGGGAAGGTACGAGCAGTACTTC
NA	TRBV15	TRBJ1-2	NA	CATSGIRESYGYTF	TGTGCCACCAGCGGGATCAGGGAATCCTATGGCTACACCTTC
once	TRBV6-5	TRBJ2-7	NA	CASSYRVAETYEQYF	TGTGCCAGCAGTTACCGTGTAGCGGAAACCTACGAGCAGTACTTC
NA	TRBV13	TRBJ2-5	TRBD2	CASSPDRLADQETQYF	TGTGCCAGCAGCCCGGACCGACTAGCGGACCAAGAGACCCAGTACTTC
many	TRBV5-4	TRBJ1-1	TRBD1	CASRFGDRYTEAFF	TGTGCCAGCAGATTCGGGGACAGATACACTGAAGCTTTCTTT
few	TRBV19	TRBJ2-7	TRBD1	CASSPPGQGAYEQYF	TGTGCCAGTAGTCCGCCGGGACAGGGGGCCTACGAGCAGTACTTC
NA	TRBV2	TRBJ1-5	NA	CASSFQGKNQPQHF	TGTGCCAGCAGTTTCCAGGGAAAAAATCAGCCCCAGCATTTT
NA	TRBV7-9	TRBJ2-3	TRBD2	CASSLGTSGIEQYF	TGTGCCAGCAGCTTAGGGACTAGCGGGATTGAGCAGTATTTT
NA	TRBV19	TRBJ2-3	TRBD2	CASSESGRVTDTQYF	TGTGCCAGTAGTGAGAGCGGGAGAGTCACAGATACGCAGTATTTT
NA	TRBV7-2	TRBJ2-7	NA	CASSPTRVLIYEQYF	TGTGCCAGCAGCCCAACGCGGGTCCTAATCTACGAGCAGTACTTC
many	TRBV9	TRBJ2-5	TRBD1	CASSVQGERETQYF	TGTGCCAGCAGCGTACAGGGGGAGAGGGAGACCCAGTACTTC
few	TRBV19	TRBJ2-3	TRBD2	CASSIGTSGPGTDTQYF	TGTGCCAGTAGTATTGGGACTAGCGGACCGGGCACAGATACGCAGTATTTT
few	TRBV6-1	TRBJ2-1	TRBD2	CASSGNLGLAAYNEQFF	TGTGCCAGCAGTGGTAACCTAGGACTAGCAGCCTACAATGAGCAGTTCTTC
few	TRBV4-2	TRBJ1-5	TRBD1	CASSQAGRQGFDQPQHF	TGTGCCAGCAGCCAAGCAGGGAGACAGGGATTTGATCAGCCCCAGCATTTT
few	TRBV19	TRBJ1-1	TRBD1	CASSRPGGTEAFF	TGTGCCAGTAGTAGACCAGGGGGCACTGAAGCTTTCTTT
many	TRBV5-4	TRBJ1-2	NA	CASSLGGAALGSGYTF	TGTGCCAGCAGCTTGGGCGGGGCGGCCCTCGGTAGTGGCTACACCTTC
few	TRBV5-1	TRBJ2-1	TRBD2	CASSLSETSNNEQFF	TGCGCCAGCAGCTTGTCCGAGACTAGCAACAATGAGCAGTTCTTC
NA	TRBV4-2	TRBJ1-5	NA	CASSQVGQNSNQPQHF	TGTGCCAGCAGCCAAGTTGGGCAGAATAGCAATCAGCCCCAGCATTTT
NA	TRBV10-3	TRBJ2-3	TRBD1	CAISEPGTGRTDTQYF	TGTGCCATCAGTGAACCCGGGACAGGGCGCACAGATACGCAGTATTTT
many	TRBV7-9	TRBJ1-1	NA	CASSFQGIAEAFF	TGTGCCAGCAGCTTTCAGGGGATCGCTGAAGCTTTCTTT
few	TRBV7-9	TRBJ2-2	NA	CASKTEQPGELFF	TGTGCCAGCAAAACCGAACAGCCCGGGGAGCTGTTTTTT
few	TRBV5-1	TRBJ2-3	NA	CASSLSPGLSTDTQYF	TGCGCCAGCAGCTTGAGCCCGGGACTGAGCACAGATACGCAGTATTTT
few	TRBV28	TRBJ2-3	TRBD1	CASSGTGVGSDTQYF	TGTGCCAGCAGTGGAACAGGGGTAGGGTCAGATACGCAGTATTTT
many	TRBV7-2	TRBJ2-7	NA	CASSLAGSLLEQYF	TGTGCCAGCAGCTTAGCCGGGAGTCTCCTCGAGCAGTACTTC
few	TRBV6-5	TRBJ2-7	NA	CASSLSGWETYEQYF	TGTGCCAGCAGTCTCTCGGGATGGGAGACCTACGAGCAGTACTTC
few	TRBV19	TRBJ2-7	NA	CASSGGLRQYF	TGTGCCAGTAGTGGAGGCTTGAGGCAGTACTTC
few	TRBV19	TRBJ1-4	NA	CASSPGEKLFF	TGTGCCAGTAGTCCCGGGGAAAAACTGTTTTTT
NA	TRBV28	TRBJ2-5	NA	CASSQPTGTRRTQYF	TGTGCCAGCAGCCAACCCACCGGGACTCGAAGGACCCAGTACTTC
NA	TRBV11-3	TRBJ2-1	TRBD1	CASSWDRGNEQFF	TGTGCCAGCAGCTGGGACAGGGGGAATGAGCAGTTCTTC
NA	TRBV19	TRBJ2-7	NA	CASSRESSSYEQYF	TGTGCCAGTAGTAGGGAGTCGAGCTCCTACGAGCAGTACTTC
NA	TRBV29-1	TRBJ2-1	TRBD2	CSVAIPQASGSYNEQFF	TGCAGCGTTGCAATCCCCCAGGCTAGCGGGAGTTACAATGAGCAGTTCTTC
NA	TRBV9	TRBJ2-5	TRBD1	CASTGTGGAETQYF	TGTGCCAGCACAGGAACAGGGGGCGCAGAGACCCAGTACTTC
few	TRBV28	TRBJ2-7	TRBD2	CASSFNQSGRAYEQYF	TGTGCCAGCAGTTTTAACCAAAGCGGGAGGGCCTACGAGCAGTACTTC
few	TRBV18	TRBJ1-2	NA	CASSPNDGQGYGYTF	TGTGCCAGCTCGCCCAATGATGGGCAGGGGTACGGCTACACCTTC
many	TRBV15	TRBJ2-1	NA	CATSRPSPLGGRGNEQFF	TGTGCCACCAGCAGACCCTCCCCCTTGGGGGGGCGAGGCAATGAGCAGTTCTTC
NA	TRBV27	TRBJ2-6	TRBD2	CASSPRAAGIASGANVLTF	TGTGCCAGCAGTCCTCGCGCAGCGGGAATCGCCTCTGGGGCCAACGTCCTGACTTTC
NA	TRBV7-3	TRBJ2-2	NA	CASSLRGGTGELFF	TGTGCCAGCAGCTTACGCGGTGGCACCGGGGAGCTGTTTTTT
NA	TRBV28	TRBJ1-2	NA	CASSQGYGYTF	TGTGCCAGCAGCCAGGGATATGGCTACACCTTC
few	TRBV5-8	TRBJ1-2	NA	CASSHDRSYGYTF	TGTGCCAGCAGCCATGACAGGAGCTATGGCTACACCTTC
few	TRBV7-9	TRBJ2-3	NA	CASREARGTDTQYF	TGTGCCAGCCGGGAGGCAAGGGGGACAGATACGCAGTATTTT
many	TRBV28	TRBJ2-7	NA	CASSPWRRIYEQYF	TGTGCCAGCAGTCCCTGGCGCAGGATCTACGAGCAGTACTTC
NA	TRBV6-5	TRBJ1-4	NA	CATKGHNNEKLFF	TGTGCCACCAAGGGACACAATAATGAAAAACTGTTTTTT
NA	TRBV29-1	TRBJ2-1	NA	CSATRQGGYNEQFF	TGCAGCGCCACAAGACAGGGAGGCTACAATGAGCAGTTCTTC
NA	TRBV5-1	TRBJ1-2	NA	CASSLGQRGYTF	TGCGCCAGCAGCCTCGGACAGCGGGGCTACACCTTC